This TCR beta chain was sequenced during a study of glioma-infiltrating T cells. This clonotype has a handful of counts. The antigen is undetermined. TCR alpha and beta CDR3 regions were amplified from RNA using iRepertoire nested multiplex PCR. One-step reverse transcription and amplification started from around 100-400 ng of tissue mRNA or PBMC total RNA. MiXCR was run by TCRdb on the multiplex PCR reads, yielding one entry per CDR3 protein. The sample lists 90,000 to 100,000 distinct CDR3 sequences; roughly 39% were seen once. Overall study results and limits: CDR3 overlap between tissue and blood was very small. Gliomas, especially low-grade, showed above-expected tissue-blood divergence; non-neoplastic patients showed below.

The CDR3 has 13 amino acids. CDR1 and CDR2 from the germline V gene are SGHTA and FQGTGA. V was cut by 4 bases and J by 3 bases, with 10 bases left in between. V usage is TRBV7-3 and J usage is TRBJ2-7; D could derive from TRBD1 or TRBD2 (5 bases each). Sequenced: glioma tissue, nonneoplastic brain tissue, or PBMCs (not recorded which). The receptor was derived from a human donor with low-grade glioma or glioblastoma, undergoing nonglioma brain surgery, or in good health (not recorded which). The DNA for the CDR3 is TGTGCCAGCAGCTGGGACCGGGACTACGAGCAGTACTTC. Translating gives CASSWDRDYEQYF.